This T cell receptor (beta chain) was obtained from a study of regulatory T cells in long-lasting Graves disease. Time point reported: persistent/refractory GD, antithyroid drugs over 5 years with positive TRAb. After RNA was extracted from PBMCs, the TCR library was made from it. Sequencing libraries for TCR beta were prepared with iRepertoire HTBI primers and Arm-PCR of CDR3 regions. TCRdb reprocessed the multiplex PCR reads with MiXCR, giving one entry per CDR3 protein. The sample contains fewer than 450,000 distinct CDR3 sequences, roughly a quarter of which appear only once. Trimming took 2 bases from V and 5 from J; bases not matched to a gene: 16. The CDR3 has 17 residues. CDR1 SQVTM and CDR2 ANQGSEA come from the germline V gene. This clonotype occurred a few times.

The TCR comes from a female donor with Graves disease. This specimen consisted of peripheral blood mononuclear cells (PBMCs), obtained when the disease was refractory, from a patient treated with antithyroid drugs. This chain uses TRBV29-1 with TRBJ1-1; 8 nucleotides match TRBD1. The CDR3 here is CSVEISRQGKRRTEAFF. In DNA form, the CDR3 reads TGCAGCGTTGAAATTTCGCGACAGGGGAAGAGGAGAACTGAAGCTTTCTTT.